This T cell receptor beta chain was observed in a study of beta chain features in type 1 diabetes. Study overall: Summed over all samples, the examined sorted cells came to fewer than 120,000,000. General study findings and limits: Among patients with Type 1 diabetes, TCRB CDR3s were moderately but significantly shorter in every one of the four CD4+ subsets.

By way of CD45RO/CCR7/CD25/CD127/CD95/CD27, the CD4+ regulatory, stem cell-like memory, central memory and naive cells were sorted. This clone has only a few counts. Its target is not known. J gave up 5 bases and V 4 bases, and 17 bases lay outside the gene matches. The CDR3 runs to 18 residues. Germline values: CDR1 SGHAT, CDR2 FQNNGV. Expressed TCRB transcripts got sequenced, as all isolated RNA was reverse transcribed. Profiled with immunoSEQ multiplex PCR; TCRdb holds only in-frame clones, not every one. The sample consists of some 270,000 clones, under 13% of them appearing once. Sequencing used naive CD4+ T cells from blood. This TCR was recovered from a man aged 25-45 years with type 1 diabetes. The chain links TRBV11-2 to TRBJ2-7; 10 bases are a match to TRBD1. The CDR3 DNA is TGTGCCAGCAGCTCGGGACAGGGGCTGACGGAAAGTTTCCACGAGCAGTACTTC. Its translation: CASSSGQGLTESFHEQYF.